Sequencing of this T cell receptor beta chain was carried out in a study of shared clonotypes between healthy human individuals. Whole-study findings and limits: Non-shared clonotypes were found to have lower generation probabilities than the clonotypes that were shared by all four of the sorted-subset donors. In the sorted subsets, rarefaction showed sequencing was incomplete despite large depth.

CDR3 length equals 14 residues. Per germline, CDR1 SGHRS and CDR2 YFSETQ. The germline V and J ends were trimmed by 7 bases and 4 bases, with 16 bases remaining between them. Comments on this clone: The antigen remains undetermined.

The protocol was immunoSEQ multiplex PCR, while the TCRdb copy is restricted to in-frame clones and leaves out a portion. The sample contains about 330,000 clones, about 74% of which appear only once. Donors included only healthy HIV-negative adults lacking recent acute infections or vaccinations. The CD4+ fraction was divided into a CD45RA+ naive subset and a CD45RA-negative memory subset. The sample comprised memory CD4+ T cells sorted from blood. The subset is: CD45RA-negative fraction. The chain links TRBV5-1 to TRBJ2-3; tentative D call: TRBD2 (6 bases). The TCR originated in a man aged 25 to 40 in good health. DNA for the CDR3: TGCGCCAGCGGCGACGGGAGAAGTGCAGATACGCAGTATTTT. Residues: CASGDGRSADTQYF.